Presented here are 14 T cell receptor beta chains from one specimen sequenced in a study of cytomegalovirus exposure and HLA in healthy donors. The data were produced by immunoSEQ multiplex PCR, yet TCRdb's version contains in-frame clones alone and is incomplete. The sample carries a few hundred thousand clones, roughly 90% recorded once. Material: PBMCs. These TCRs come from a woman aged 18 to 35 in good health and CMV-seronegative.

The chain recombines TRBV27 with TRBJ2-1; TRBD2 agrees at 9 bases. The germline V gene has CDR1 MNHEY and CDR2 SMNVEV (reference sequence). V was pared by 8 bases and J by 3 bases, with 8 bases of the junction left unmatched. This CDR3 comprises 15 residues. The DNA for the CDR3 is TGTGCCAGCCTCCGGCCAGCGGGAGGCTACAATGAGCAGTTCTTC. Protein product: CASLRPAGGYNEQFF.

The rearrangement uses TRBV5-1 and TRBJ2-3; no clear D gene. This CDR3 has 13 amino acids. Germline CDR1 and CDR2: SGHRS and YFSETQ. Trimming took off 0 bases at V and 2 bases at J, with 4 bases between the two ends. The CDR3 region has the DNA TGCGCCAGCAGCTTGGATCTCACAGATACGCAGTATTTT. This translates into CASSLDLTDTQYF. The variable domain in full, with the rest retrieved from reference TRBV5-1 and TRBJ2-3, is KAGVTQTPRYLIKTRGQQVTLSCSPISGHRSVSWYQQTPGQGLQFLFEYFSETQRNKGNFPGRFSGRQFSNSRSEMNVSTLELGDSALYLCASSLDLTDTQYFGPGTRLTVL.

The chain links TRBV7-2 to TRBJ2-7; 11 bases align to TRBD2. J was trimmed by 0 bases and V by 2 bases; bases with no gene match: 0. Germline CDR1 SGHTA, CDR2 FQGNSA. The CDR3 covers 15 residues. CDR3 in DNA: TGTGCCAGCAGCTTAACTAGCGGGAGCTCCTACGAGCAGTACTTC. This sequence encodes CASSLTSGSSYEQYF.

The rearrangement joins TRBV29-1 to TRBJ2-2; D is undetermined. Germline CDR1 is SQVTM and CDR2 is ANQGSEA. This CDR3 contains 11 residues. Trimming stripped 7 bases from V and 1 base from J, with 4 bases between. The CDR3 DNA sequence: TGCAGCGCCAAGAACACCGGGGAGCTGTTTTTT. It codes for CSAKNTGELFF.

The genes are TRBV29-1 and TRBJ2-7; 7 positions agree with TRBD2. Trimming took 4 bases from V and 2 from J; bases not matched to a gene: 2. The CDR3 consists of 12 residues. CDR1 and CDR2 from the germline V gene are SQVTM and ANQGSEA. The CDR3 nucleotides are TGCAGCGTTGCTAGCGGTACCTACGAGCAGTACTTC. It codes for CSVASGTYEQYF.

This clone was counted once. The chain uses TRBV28 and TRBJ1-5; D unclear. Germline CDR1 is MDHEN and CDR2 is SYDVKM. V lost 6 bases and J lost 2, with 8 bases in between. The CDR3 is made up of 13 amino acids. CDR3 sequence reads: CASSRRGNQPQHF. The CDR3 nucleotides are TGTGCCAGCAGCAGGCGAGGCAATCAGCCCCAGCATTTT.

The J gene is TRBJ2-7, the V gene TRBV28, with D maybe TRBD1 (6 bases). The CDR3 is 14 residues long. Trimming shortened V by 6 bases and J by 3 bases, and 15 bases separated the two germline ends. CDR1 and CDR2 (germline): MDHEN, SYDVKM. CDR3 DNA: TGTGCCAGCAGCCCTGCCGGGACAAACTACGAGCAGTACTTC. This sequence encodes CASSPAGTNYEQYF.

The V and J genes are TRBV19 and TRBJ1-1, with D hard to call. Trimming took 4 bases from V and 2 from J, leaving 11 bases between them. Germline V gives CDR1 LNHDA, CDR2 SQIVND (reference sequence). The CDR3 runs to 14 residues. The CDR3 spells CASSRRTANTEAFF. CDR3 DNA sequence: TGTGCCAGTAGTAGGCGAACAGCAAACACTGAAGCTTTCTTT.

V and J are TRBV28 and TRBJ1-4; D gene uncertain. Germline-derived CDR1 and CDR2 are MDHEN and SYDVKM. This CDR3 is 16 amino acids long. The ends were cut back, 7 bases at V and 0 bases at J, with 15 bases in the middle. Written as DNA, the CDR3 is TGTGCCAGCAATTCCTTCCCCGAGTCAACTAATGAAAAACTGTTTTTT. This gives the protein CASNSFPESTNEKLFF. Looking up the rest from reference TRBV28 and TRBJ1-4 gives the full variable domain: DVKVTQSSRYLVKRTGEKVFLECVQDMDHENMFWYRQDPGLGLRLIYFSYDVKMKEKGDIPEGYSVSREKKERFSLILESASTNQTSMYLCASNSFPESTNEKLFFGSGTQLSVL.

The chain has TRBV9 and TRBJ2-3; 7 bases line up with TRBD1. The junction had 5 bases not matched to a gene; V was cut back by 1 base and J by 6 bases. CDR1 SGDLS and CDR2 YYNGEE come from the germline V gene. The CDR3 spans 14 residues. CDR3 loop: CASSVLGGEDTQYF. The CDR3 nucleotides read TGTGCCAGCAGCGTATTAGGGGGCGAGGATACGCAGTATTTT.

The chain carries TRBV15 and TRBJ2-4; the match to TRBD1 covers 7 bases. CDR1 and CDR2 from the germline V gene are LNHNV and YYDKDF (reference sequence). The ends lost 2 bases at V and 7 bases at J; junction bases unmatched: 11. The CDR3 totals 16 residues. The CDR3, as DNA: TGTGCCACCAGCAGAAGATACAGGGGTTTTAGTAACATTCAGTACTTC. Protein: CATSRRYRGFSNIQYF.

V and J are TRBV27 and TRBJ1-2, with D perhaps matching TRBD1 (6 bases). The CDR3 is 15 residues long. Germline V CDR1 and CDR2: MNHEY, SMNVEV (reference sequence). Trimming took 5 bases from V and 8 from J, leaving 21 bases between them. The CDR3 DNA is TGTGCCAGCAGTGGGTGGGGGGCCAAAGCGGGAGGCTACACCTTC. Translating gives CASSGWGAKAGGYTF.

J is TRBJ2-7 and V is TRBV5-1, with 9 bases lining up with TRBD1. The CDR3 has 13 residues. Looked up from germline, CDR1 is SGHRS and CDR2 is YFSETQ. With V trimmed by 0 bases and J by 6 bases, 1 base remained unmatched. The CDR3 sequence: CASSLGQGVEQYF. The CDR3 DNA sequence: TGCGCCAGCAGCTTGGGACAGGGGGTCGAGCAGTACTTC.

This chain connects TRBV7-8 to TRBJ2-7, with 8 positions matching TRBD2. The CDR3 has 15 residues. Losses at the gene ends were 1 base for V and 7 bases for J; bases not matched to a gene: 9. Per germline, CDR1 SGHVS and CDR2 FQNEAQ. The CDR3 loop reads CASSLVLAVPTEQYF. The CDR3 nucleotides read TGTGCCAGCAGCTTAGTACTAGCGGTGCCTACGGAGCAGTACTTC.